These 13 T cell receptor beta chains share one sample of origin, sequenced in a study of T-cell reconstitution after alpha-beta-depleted transplantation in children. Researchers prepared the TCRbeta library using unique molecular identifiers, the study reports. MiXCR was run by TCRdb on the PCR reads, yielding one entry per CDR3 protein. This table has about 610,000 distinct CDR3 sequences, about 10% appearing once. The sample consisted of PBMCs from the stem cell graft donor, taken from the stem cell graft. Every receptor here comes from a human donor who donated a stem cell graft to a child with acute myeloid leukemia.

Concerning this clonotype itself: This may arise from a read error, as a much more abundant clone is one base away. The rearrangement joins TRBV28 to TRBJ2-7; D might be TRBD2 (6 bases). Trimming stripped 4 bases from V and 3 bases from J, with 13 bases between. Germline CDR1 reads MDHEN; CDR2 reads SYDVKM. The CDR3 loop spans 14 amino acids. CDR3 sequence reads: CASSSSGLNYEQYF. The CDR3 DNA follows: TGTGCCAGCAGTTCCTCGGGACTCAACTACGAGCAGTACTTC.

The J gene is TRBJ2-1, the V gene TRBV11-1; tentative D call: TRBD2 (6 bases). From germline, CDR1 is SGHAT and CDR2 FQDESV (reference sequence). V lost 0 bases, J lost 7 bases, and 19 bases lay in between. This CDR3 has 17 amino acids. CDR3 nucleotides: TGTGCCAGCAGCTTAGCGAAGACTAGAACGGGAGATAATGAGCAGTTCTTC. Translating it yields CASSLAKTRTGDNEQFF.

CDR3 protein: CASSIPGQGMIETQYF. The CDR3 region has the DNA TGTGCCAGCAGTATCCCGGGACAGGGGATGATCGAGACCCAGTACTTC. The chain employs TRBV13 and TRBJ2-5, with TRBD1 matching 10 bases. The germline CDR1 and CDR2 sequences are PRHDT and FYEKMQ (reference sequence). V was clipped by 6 bases and J by 5 bases; unmatched bases: 12. This CDR3 region has 16 residues.

This clonotype came up many times. The V call is TRBV2, the J call TRBJ1-2; TRBD1 agrees at 8 bases. CDR1 is SNHLY, CDR2 FYNNEI, per germline. Trimming removed 9 bases from V and 6 bases from J; junction bases left unmatched: 3. This CDR3 is 11 amino acids long. The CDR3, as DNA: TGTGCCAGAGACAGGGGTGATGGCTACACCTTC. This sequence encodes CARDRGDGYTF.

This chain links TRBV29-1 with TRBJ2-5; no clear D gene. This CDR3 comprises 10 residues. Germline CDR1 reads SQVTM; CDR2 reads ANQGSEA. The ends were cut back, 7 bases at V and 4 bases at J, with 7 bases in the middle. CDR3 coding DNA: TGCAGCGGAACCACAGAGACCCAGTACTTC. It encodes CSGTTETQYF. Full variable domain (missing parts from reference TRBV29-1 and TRBJ2-5): SAVISQKPSRDICQRGTSLTIQCQVDSQVTMMFWYRQQPGQSLTLIATANQGSEATYESGFVIDKFPISRPNLTFSTLTVSNMSPEDSSIYLCSGTTETQYFGPGTRLLVL.

This clonotype came up many times. V usage is TRBV5-1 and J usage is TRBJ2-5; D gene uncertain. The germline CDR1 and CDR2 sequences are SGHRS and YFSETQ. The CDR3 is 15 amino acids. V shed 0 bases and J shed 1 base, with 10 bases lying between them. Written as DNA, the CDR3 is TGCGCCAGCAGCTTGGTGAGAGGATTCCAAGAGACCCAGTACTTC. It specifies CASSLVRGFQETQYF. Combining the CDR3 with reference TRBV5-1 and TRBJ2-5 gives the whole variable domain KAGVTQTPRYLIKTRGQQVTLSCSPISGHRSVSWYQQTPGQGLQFLFEYFSETQRNKGNFPGRFSGRQFSNSRSEMNVSTLELGDSALYLCASSLVRGFQETQYFGPGTRLLVL.

This clonotype was counted many times. The V call is TRBV29-1, the J call TRBJ2-1, with D perhaps matching TRBD1 (5 bases). Trimming took 4 bases from V and 6 from J, leaving 13 bases between them. The V gene's germline CDR1 is SQVTM and CDR2 ANQGSEA. The length of the CDR3 is 13 residues. The CDR3 DNA is TGCAGCGTTGGCCTACAGGTAACCAATGAGCAGTTCTTC. Translated, it gives CSVGLQVTNEQFF.

This clonotype showed up many times. The gene calls are TRBV29-1 and TRBJ2-7, with 8 bases fitting TRBD2. This CDR3 has 14 residues. With 4 bases clipped from V and 1 base from J, the junction kept 6 bases outside the gene matches. The V gene's germline CDR1 is SQVTM and CDR2 ANQGSEA. CDR3 region: CSVVREGASYEQYF. CDR3 DNA: TGCAGCGTTGTTCGGGAGGGTGCTTCCTACGAGCAGTACTTC.

This clonotype appeared many times. This chain links TRBV29-1 with TRBJ2-3; D remains unclear. V lost 4 bases and J lost 2, with 4 bases in between. CDR1 SQVTM and CDR2 ANQGSEA come from the germline V gene. This CDR3 is 11 amino acids long. CDR3 sequence: CSVGNTDTQYF. The CDR3 DNA reads as TGCAGCGTTGGTAACACAGATACGCAGTATTTT.

There are a few counts of this clonotype. The chain couples TRBV5-6 to TRBJ2-2, with D tentatively TRBD1 or TRBD2 (5 bases each). The V end lost 1 base, the J end lost 4 bases, and 14 bases lay between the germline ends. Germline V gene sequence: CDR1 SGHDT, CDR2 YYEEEE. The length of the CDR3 is 16 residues. This chain's CDR3 is CASSLWGRAGTGELFF. The CDR3 nucleotides read TGTGCCAGCAGCTTGTGGGGCAGGGCGGGCACCGGGGAGCTGTTTTTT.

The CDR3 DNA reads TGTGCCAGCAGCCAAGAGGGGACTAGCTGGACCGGGGAGCTGTTTTTT. Translation: CASSQEGTSWTGELFF. The genes are TRBV3-1 and TRBJ2-2; 9 bases are a match to TRBD2. The junction had 4 bases not matched to a gene; V was cut back by 0 bases and J by 5 bases. The CDR3 covers 16 residues. Germline V CDR1 and CDR2: LGHDT, YNNKEL (reference sequence).

There are many counts of this clonotype. The V gene is TRBV7-2, the J gene TRBJ2-7, with TRBD2 identical over 11 bases. Germline CDR1 is SGHTA and CDR2 is FQGNSA. The V gene end was trimmed by 5 bases and the J gene end by 2 bases; junction bases not matched to a gene: 2. This CDR3 is built from 14 residues. This chain's CDR3 is CASSGLAGAYEQYF. The CDR3 nucleotides read TGTGCCAGCAGCGGACTAGCGGGCGCCTACGAGCAGTACTTC.

This clonotype was observed at least ten times. The rearrangement joins TRBV18 to TRBJ2-7; no reliable D call. Germline V gives CDR1 KGHSH, CDR2 LQKENI. The CDR3 contains 16 residues. Trimming stripped 1 base from V and 0 bases from J, with 13 bases between. The CDR3 loop is CASSPLSGDSSYEQYF. The CDR3 nucleotides are TGTGCCAGCTCACCACTGTCAGGCGATAGCTCCTACGAGCAGTACTTC.